This TCR beta chain was identified in a study of T cell responses to AZD1222 COVID-19 vaccine. Study-wide points: Within unmutated variant regions lay the reported targets of nearly half of spike-specific TCRs. Regions 160-218 and 743-854 dominated among vaccine-associated CD4 TCRs spanning spike.

The protocol was immunoSEQ multiplex PCR, while the TCRdb copy is restricted to in-frame clones and leaves out a portion. The repertoire holds 140,000 to 150,000 clones, with approximately 90% as singletons. The V end was cut by 0 bases, the J end by 0 bases, with 9 bases between. Germline V lookup: CDR1 GTSNPN, CDR2 SVGIG (reference sequence). The CDR3 has 15 residues. In regard to this clone: Antigen specificity is unknown.

The chain links TRBV30 to TRBJ1-5, with D uncertain. The clonotype was recovered from an adult who received the AZD1222 COVID-19 vaccine. The starting material was peripheral blood, obtained 28 days after the second AZD1222 dose. As DNA, the CDR3 is TGTGCCTGGAGTGTAGGGCTAAATAGCAATCAGCCCCAGCATTTT. Its protein product is CAWSVGLNSNQPQHF. Together with reference TRBV30 and TRBJ1-5, the CDR3 gives the full variable domain: SQTIHQWPATLVQPVGSPLSLECTVEGTSNPNLYWYRQAAGRGLQLLFYSVGIGQISSEVPQNLSASRPQDRQFILSSKKLLLSDSGFYLCAWSVGLNSNQPQHFGDGTRLSIL.